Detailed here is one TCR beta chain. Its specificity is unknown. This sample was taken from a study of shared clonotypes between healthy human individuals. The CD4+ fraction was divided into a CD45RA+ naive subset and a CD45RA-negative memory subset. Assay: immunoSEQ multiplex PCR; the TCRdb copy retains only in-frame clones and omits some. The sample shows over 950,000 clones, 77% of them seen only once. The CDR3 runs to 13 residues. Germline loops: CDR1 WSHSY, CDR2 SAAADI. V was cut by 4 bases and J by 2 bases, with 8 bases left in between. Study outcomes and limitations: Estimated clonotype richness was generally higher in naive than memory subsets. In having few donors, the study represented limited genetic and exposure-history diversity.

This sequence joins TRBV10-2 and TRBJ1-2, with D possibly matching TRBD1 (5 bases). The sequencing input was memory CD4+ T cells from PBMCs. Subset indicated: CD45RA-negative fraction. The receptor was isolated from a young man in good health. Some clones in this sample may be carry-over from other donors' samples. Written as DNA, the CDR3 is TGCGCCAGCAGTGGGGACTGGAACTATGGCTACACCTTC. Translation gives CASSGDWNYGYTF.